This T cell receptor (beta chain) originates from a study of T cells in narcolepsy. As for this clone: The antigen is unknown.

Generated by immunoSEQ multiplex PCR, the TCRdb table keeps only in-frame clones and is missing some. The sample shows under 35,000 clones, around 87% of them seen only once. Findings and limits, study-wide: Same-patient CSF and blood CD4+ T cell clonotypes included HCRT-specific and TRIB2-specific autoreactive ones. No autoreactive T cell clone sequences appeared in some memory CD4+ repertoires.

Germline CDR1 and CDR2: MNHEY and SMNVEV (reference sequence). The CDR3 sequence is 13 residues long. V lost 3 bases to trimming and J lost 6 bases, with 9 bases between them. The sample consisted of memory (CD45RA-) CD4+ T cells from blood. The clonotype comes from a human donor in good health. The rearrangement links TRBV27 to TRBJ1-5; D is unresolved. For the CDR3, the DNA is TGTGCCAGCAGTTTCACGAGGAGTCAGCCCCAGCATTTT. Encoded protein: CASSFTRSQPQHF.